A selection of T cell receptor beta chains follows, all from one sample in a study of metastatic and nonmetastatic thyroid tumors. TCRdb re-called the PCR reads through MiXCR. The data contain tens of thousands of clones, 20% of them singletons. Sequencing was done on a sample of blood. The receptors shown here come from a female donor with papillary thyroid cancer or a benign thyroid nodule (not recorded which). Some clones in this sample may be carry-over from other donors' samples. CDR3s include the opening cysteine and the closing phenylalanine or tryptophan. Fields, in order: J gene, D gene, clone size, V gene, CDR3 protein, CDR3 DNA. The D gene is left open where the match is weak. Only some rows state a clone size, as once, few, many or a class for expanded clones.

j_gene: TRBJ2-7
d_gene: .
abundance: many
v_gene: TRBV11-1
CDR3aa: CASSSGTGHPTHYEQYF
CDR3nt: TGTGCCAGCAGCTCCGGCACTGGACATCCTACCCACTACGAGCAGTACTTC

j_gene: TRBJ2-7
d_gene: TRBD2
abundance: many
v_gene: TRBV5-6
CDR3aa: CASSSPLAGHNYEQYF
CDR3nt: TGTGCCAGCAGCTCCCCTCTAGCGGGCCATAACTACGAGCAGTACTTC

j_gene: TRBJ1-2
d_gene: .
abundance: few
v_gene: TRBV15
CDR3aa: CATSGLTVTYGYTF
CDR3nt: TGTGCCACCAGCGGCCTGACAGTAACCTATGGCTACACCTTC

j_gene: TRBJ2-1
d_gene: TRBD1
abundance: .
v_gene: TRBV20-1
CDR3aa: CSSHGWAGGSYNEQFF
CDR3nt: TGCAGTTCCCATGGGTGGGCAGGGGGTTCCTACAATGAGCAGTTCTTC

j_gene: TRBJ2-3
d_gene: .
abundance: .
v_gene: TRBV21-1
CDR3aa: CASSTEWTSGRGIYTQYF
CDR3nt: TGTGCCAGCAGCACCGAATGGACTAGCGGGAGGGGAATATATACGCAGTATTTT

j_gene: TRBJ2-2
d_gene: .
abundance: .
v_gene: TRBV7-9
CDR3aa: CASSHSDVAGELFF
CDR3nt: TGTGCCAGCAGCCATTCGGACGTCGCCGGGGAGCTGTTTTTT

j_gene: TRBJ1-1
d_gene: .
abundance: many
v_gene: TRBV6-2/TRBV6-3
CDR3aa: CASSYSWSQNTEAFF
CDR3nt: TGTGCCAGCAGTTACTCGTGGAGTCAGAACACTGAAGCTTTCTTT

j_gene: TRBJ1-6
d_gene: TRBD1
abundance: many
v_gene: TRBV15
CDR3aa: CATSRDPGQGNSPLHF
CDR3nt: TGTGCCACCAGCAGAGATCCAGGACAGGGGAATTCACCCCTCCACTTT

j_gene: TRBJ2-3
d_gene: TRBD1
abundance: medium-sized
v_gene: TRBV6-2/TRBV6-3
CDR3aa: CASSPPGTASDTQYF
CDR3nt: TGTGCCAGCAGTCCGCCTGGGACAGCATCAGATACGCAGTATTTT

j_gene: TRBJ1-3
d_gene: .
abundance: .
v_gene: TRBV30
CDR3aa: CAWKDTGGNTIYF
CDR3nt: TGTGCCTGGAAGGATACAGGGGGAAACACCATATATTTT

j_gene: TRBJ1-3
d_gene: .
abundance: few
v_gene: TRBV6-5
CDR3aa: CASSYSRRTPGNTIYF
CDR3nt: TGTGCCAGCAGTTACTCGAGACGGACCCCTGGAAACACCATATATTTT

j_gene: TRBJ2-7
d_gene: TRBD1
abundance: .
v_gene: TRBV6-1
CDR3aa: CADSRDSLFPTRTGQYF
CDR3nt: TGTGCCGACTCGAGGGACAGCCTTTTCCCGACCCGTACGGGGCAGTACTTC

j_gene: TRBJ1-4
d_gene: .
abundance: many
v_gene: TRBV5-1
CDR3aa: CASSLRGSDEKLFF
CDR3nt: TGCGCCAGCAGCTTGAGGGGGTCGGATGAAAAACTGTTTTTT

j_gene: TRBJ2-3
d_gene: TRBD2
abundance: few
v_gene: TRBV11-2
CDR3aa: CASSLDSGGAGDTQYF
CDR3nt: TGTGCCAGCAGCTTAGATAGCGGGGGAGCAGGAGATACGCAGTATTTT

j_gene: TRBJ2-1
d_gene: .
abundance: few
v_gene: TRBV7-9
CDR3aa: CASVLAHSYNEQFF
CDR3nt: TGTGCCAGCGTCCTAGCGCATTCCTACAATGAGCAGTTCTTC

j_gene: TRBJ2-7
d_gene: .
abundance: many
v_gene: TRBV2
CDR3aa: CATGNGYEQYF
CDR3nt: TGTGCCACAGGGAACGGCTACGAGCAGTACTTC

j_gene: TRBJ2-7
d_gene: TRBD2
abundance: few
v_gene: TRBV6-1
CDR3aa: CASTPTSGSSYEQYF
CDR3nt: TGTGCCAGCACCCCGACTAGCGGGAGCTCCTACGAGCAGTACTTC

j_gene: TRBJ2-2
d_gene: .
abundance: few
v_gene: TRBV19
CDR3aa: CASSAYGTGELFF
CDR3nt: TGTGCCAGTAGTGCCTATGGGACCGGGGAGCTGTTTTTT

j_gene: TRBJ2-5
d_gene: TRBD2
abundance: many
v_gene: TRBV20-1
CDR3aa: CSARTSGNQETQYF
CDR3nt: TGCAGTGCCCGGACTAGCGGTAACCAAGAGACCCAGTACTTC

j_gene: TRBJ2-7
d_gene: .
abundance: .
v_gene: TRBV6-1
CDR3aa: CASTRESGPHEQYF
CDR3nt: TGTGCCAGCACCCGTGAATCGGGACCCCACGAGCAGTACTTC

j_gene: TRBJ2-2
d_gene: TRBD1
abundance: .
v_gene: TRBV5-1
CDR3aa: CASSEQGTGELFF
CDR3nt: TGCGCCAGCAGTGAACAGGGGACCGGGGAGCTGTTTTTT

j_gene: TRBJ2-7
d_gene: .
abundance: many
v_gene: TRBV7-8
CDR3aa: CASSSLFEQYF
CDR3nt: TGTGCCAGCAGCTCCCTTTTCGAGCAGTACTTC

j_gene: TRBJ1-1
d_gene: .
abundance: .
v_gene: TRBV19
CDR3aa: CASQRAGGGISMNTEAFF
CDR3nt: TGTGCCAGCCAAAGAGCAGGAGGGGGGATATCCATGAACACTGAAGCTTTCTTT

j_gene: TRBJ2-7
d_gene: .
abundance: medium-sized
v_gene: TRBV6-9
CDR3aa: CASSYSPQGTYEQYF
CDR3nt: TGTGCCAGCAGTTATTCTCCCCAGGGGACCTACGAGCAGTACTTC

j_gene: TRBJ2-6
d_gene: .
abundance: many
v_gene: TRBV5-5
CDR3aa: CASSLGGFSGANVLTF
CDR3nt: TGTGCCAGCAGCCTGGGAGGCTTCTCTGGGGCCAACGTCCTGACTTTC

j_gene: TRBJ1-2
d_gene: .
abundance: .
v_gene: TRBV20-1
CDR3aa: CSARNSGGYTF
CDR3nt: TGCAGTGCTAGAAACAGCGGTGGCTACACCTTC

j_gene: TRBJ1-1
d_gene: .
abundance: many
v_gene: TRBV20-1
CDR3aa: CRGTGTRDAEAFF
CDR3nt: TGCAGGGGAACAGGGACGCGGGACGCTGAAGCTTTCTTT

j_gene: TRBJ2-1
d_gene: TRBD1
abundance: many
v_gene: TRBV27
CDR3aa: CASSIGQAREQFF
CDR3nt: TGTGCCAGCAGCATCGGACAGGCACGCGAGCAGTTCTTC

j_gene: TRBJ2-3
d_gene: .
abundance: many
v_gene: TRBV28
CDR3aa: CASRKGLDTQYF
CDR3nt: TGTGCCAGCAGAAAGGGCTTGGATACGCAGTATTTT

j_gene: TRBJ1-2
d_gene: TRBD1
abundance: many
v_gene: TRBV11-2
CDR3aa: CASSNEGGFNGYTF
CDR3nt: TGTGCCAGCAGCAATGAAGGGGGCTTTAATGGCTACACCTTC

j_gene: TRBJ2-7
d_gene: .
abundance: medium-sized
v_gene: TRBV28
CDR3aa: CASSREEGRQYF
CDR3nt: TGTGCCAGCAGCCGAGAGGAGGGGCGGCAGTACTTC

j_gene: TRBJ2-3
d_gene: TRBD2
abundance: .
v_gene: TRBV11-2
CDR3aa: CASSLRLARADTQYF
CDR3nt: TGTGCCAGCAGCTTAAGACTAGCGAGGGCAGATACGCAGTATTTT

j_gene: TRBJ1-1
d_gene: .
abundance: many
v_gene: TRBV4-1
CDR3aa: CASSHTQGLNTEAFF
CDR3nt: TGCGCCAGCAGCCACACCCAGGGTTTGAACACTGAAGCTTTCTTT

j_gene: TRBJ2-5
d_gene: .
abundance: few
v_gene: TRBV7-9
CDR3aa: CASSLAIGAQETQYF
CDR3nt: TGTGCCAGCAGCTTAGCAATAGGTGCCCAAGAGACCCAGTACTTC

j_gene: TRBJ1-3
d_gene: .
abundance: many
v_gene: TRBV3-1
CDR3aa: CASSQDRSGNTIYF
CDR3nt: TGTGCCAGCAGCCAAGATCGCTCTGGAAACACCATATATTTT

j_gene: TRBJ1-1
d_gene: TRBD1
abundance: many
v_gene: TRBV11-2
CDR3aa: CASSAPQGSGTEAFF
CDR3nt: TGTGCCAGCAGCGCTCCACAGGGGTCGGGCACTGAAGCTTTCTTT

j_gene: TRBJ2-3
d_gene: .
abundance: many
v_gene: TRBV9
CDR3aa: CASSAPYAGGGPRIDTQYF
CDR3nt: TGTGCCAGCAGCGCACCTTACGCGGGTGGGGGGCCTAGAATAGATACGCAGTATTTT

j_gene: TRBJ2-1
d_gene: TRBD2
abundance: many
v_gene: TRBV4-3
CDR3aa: CASSQDRIAGGPDEQFF
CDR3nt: TGCGCCAGCAGCCAAGACCGGATAGCGGGAGGGCCGGATGAGCAGTTCTTC

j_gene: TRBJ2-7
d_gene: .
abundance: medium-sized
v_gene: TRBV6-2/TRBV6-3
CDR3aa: CASSPRGLLTGEQYF
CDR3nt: TGTGCCAGCAGCCCCAGGGGACTTCTAACGGGGGAGCAGTACTTC

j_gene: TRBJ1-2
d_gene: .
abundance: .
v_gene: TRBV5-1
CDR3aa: CASSLDGTAGYTF
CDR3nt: TGCGCCAGCAGCTTGGACGGGACCGCTGGCTACACCTTC

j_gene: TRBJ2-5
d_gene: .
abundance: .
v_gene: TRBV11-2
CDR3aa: CASSLEVGRLYQETQYF
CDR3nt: TGTGCCAGCAGCTTAGAAGTGGGCAGGCTGTACCAAGAGACCCAGTACTTC

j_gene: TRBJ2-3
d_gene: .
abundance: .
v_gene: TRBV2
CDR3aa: CASFTDTQYF
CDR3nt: TGTGCCAGTTTCACAGATACGCAGTATTTT